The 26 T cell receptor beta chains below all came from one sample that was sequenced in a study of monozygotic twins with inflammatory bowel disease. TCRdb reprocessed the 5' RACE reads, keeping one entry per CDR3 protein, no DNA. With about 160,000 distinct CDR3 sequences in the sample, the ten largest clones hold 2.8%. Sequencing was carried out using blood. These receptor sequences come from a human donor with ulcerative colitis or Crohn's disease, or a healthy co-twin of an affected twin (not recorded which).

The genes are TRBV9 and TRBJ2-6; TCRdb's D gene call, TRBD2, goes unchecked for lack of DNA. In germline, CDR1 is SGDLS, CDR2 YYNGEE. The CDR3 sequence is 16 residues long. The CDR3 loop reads CASSVGALSGANVLTF.

CDR3 sequence: CASSPSTPLGDNEQFF. The chain combines TRBV4-2 with TRBJ2-1; TCRdb picks TRBD1, but there is no DNA to check that call. Germline CDR1 LGHNA, CDR2 YNFKEQ. The CDR3 is 16 residues long.

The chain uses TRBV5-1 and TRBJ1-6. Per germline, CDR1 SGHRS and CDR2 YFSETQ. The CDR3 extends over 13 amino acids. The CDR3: CASSTVQRSPLHF.

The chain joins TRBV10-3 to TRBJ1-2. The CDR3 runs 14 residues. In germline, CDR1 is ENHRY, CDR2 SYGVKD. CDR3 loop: CAISVGREDYGYTF.

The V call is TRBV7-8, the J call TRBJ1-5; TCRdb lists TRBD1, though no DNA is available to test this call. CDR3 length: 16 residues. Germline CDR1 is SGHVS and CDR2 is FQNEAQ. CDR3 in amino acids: CASSLDGTGVEQPQHF. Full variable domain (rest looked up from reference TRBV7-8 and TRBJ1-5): GAGVSQSPRYKVAKRGQDVALRCDPISGHVSLFWYQQALGQGPEFLTYFQNEAQLDKSGLPSDRFFAERPEGSVSTLKIQRTQQEDSAVYLCASSLDGTGVEQPQHFGDGTRLSIL.

The CDR3 reads CASTGPPYEQYF. The chain carries TRBV6-2 or TRBV6-3 and TRBJ2-7; TCRdb gives TRBD1 as the D gene, but with no DNA this cannot be confirmed. The CDR3 covers 12 residues. Germline CDR1 MNHEY, CDR2 SVGEGT.

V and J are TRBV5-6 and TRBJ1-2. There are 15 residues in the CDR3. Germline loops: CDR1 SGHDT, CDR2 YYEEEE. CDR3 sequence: CASSLVGGDNYGYTF.

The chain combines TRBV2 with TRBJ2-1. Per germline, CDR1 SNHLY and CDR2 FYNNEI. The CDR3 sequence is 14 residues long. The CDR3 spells CASSEIGSYNEQFF.

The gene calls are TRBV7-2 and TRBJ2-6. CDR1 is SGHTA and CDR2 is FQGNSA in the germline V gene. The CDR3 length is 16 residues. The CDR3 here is CASSLGVGTGANVLTF. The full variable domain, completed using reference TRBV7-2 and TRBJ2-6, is GAGVSQSPSNKVTEKGKDVELRCDPISGHTALYWYRQSLGQGLEFLIYFQGNSAPDKSGLPSDRFSAERTGGSVSTLTIQRTQQEDSAVYLCASSLGVGTGANVLTFGAGSRLTVL.

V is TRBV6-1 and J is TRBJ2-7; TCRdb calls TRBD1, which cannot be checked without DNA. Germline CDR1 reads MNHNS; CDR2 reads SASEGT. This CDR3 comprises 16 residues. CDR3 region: CASSRPGDGRSYEQYF.

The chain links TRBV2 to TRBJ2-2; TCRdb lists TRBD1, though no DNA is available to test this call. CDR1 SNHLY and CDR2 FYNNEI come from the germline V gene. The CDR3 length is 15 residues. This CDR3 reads CASSRDREYTGELFF.

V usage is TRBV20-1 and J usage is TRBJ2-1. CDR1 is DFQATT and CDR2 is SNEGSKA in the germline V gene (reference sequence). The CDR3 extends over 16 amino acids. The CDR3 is CSARLLDKSTYNEQFF.

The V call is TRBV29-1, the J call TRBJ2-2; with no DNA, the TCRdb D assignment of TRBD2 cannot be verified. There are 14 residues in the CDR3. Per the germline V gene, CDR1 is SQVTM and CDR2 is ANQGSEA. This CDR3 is CSVAGATNTGELFF.

The CDR3 reads CASSSVTGTGPTDTQYF. The chain is built from TRBV5-5 and TRBJ2-3; lacking DNA, the TRBD1 call made by TCRdb goes unchecked. The CDR3 extends over 17 amino acids. CDR1 and CDR2 (germline): SGHKS, YYEKEE (reference sequence).

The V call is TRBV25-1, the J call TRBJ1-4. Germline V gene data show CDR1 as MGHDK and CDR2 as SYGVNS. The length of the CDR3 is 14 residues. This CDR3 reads CASSTGRTGEKLFF.

This chain's CDR3 is CASSGDYNEQFF. The chain recombines TRBV19 with TRBJ2-1. Germline CDR1 reads LNHDA; CDR2 reads SQIVND (reference sequence). The CDR3 extends over 12 amino acids.

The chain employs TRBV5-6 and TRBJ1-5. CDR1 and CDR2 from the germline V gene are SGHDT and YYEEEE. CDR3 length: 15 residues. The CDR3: CASSWGPDSNQPQHF. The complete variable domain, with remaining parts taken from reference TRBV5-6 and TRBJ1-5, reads DAGVTQSPTHLIKTRGQQVTLRCSPKSGHDTVSWYQQALGQGPQFIFQYYEEEERQRGNFPDRFSGHQFPNYSSELNVNALLLGDSALYLCASSWGPDSNQPQHFGDGTRLSIL.

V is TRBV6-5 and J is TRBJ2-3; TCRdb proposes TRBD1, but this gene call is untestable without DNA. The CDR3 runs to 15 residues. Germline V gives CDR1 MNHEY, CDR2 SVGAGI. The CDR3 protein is CASSYREGDTDTQYF.

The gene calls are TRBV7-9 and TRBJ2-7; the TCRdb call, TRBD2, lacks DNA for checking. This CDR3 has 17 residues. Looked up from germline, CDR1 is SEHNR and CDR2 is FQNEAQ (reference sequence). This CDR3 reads CASSSGTQGVIGYEQYF.

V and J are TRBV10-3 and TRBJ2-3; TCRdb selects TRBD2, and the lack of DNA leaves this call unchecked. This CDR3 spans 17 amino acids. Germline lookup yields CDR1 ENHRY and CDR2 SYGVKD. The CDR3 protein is CAISERQAGGSTDTQYF.

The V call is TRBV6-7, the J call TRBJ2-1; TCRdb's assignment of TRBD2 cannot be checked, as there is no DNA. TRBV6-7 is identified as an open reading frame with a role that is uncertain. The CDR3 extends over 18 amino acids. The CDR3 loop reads CASSYWGGKERDHNEQFF.

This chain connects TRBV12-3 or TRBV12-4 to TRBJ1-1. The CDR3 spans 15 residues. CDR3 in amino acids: CASSLTLQLSTEAFF.

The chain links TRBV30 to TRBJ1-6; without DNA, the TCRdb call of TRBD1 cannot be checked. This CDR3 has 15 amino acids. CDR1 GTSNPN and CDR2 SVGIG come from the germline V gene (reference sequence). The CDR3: CAWSRGEAYNSPLHF.

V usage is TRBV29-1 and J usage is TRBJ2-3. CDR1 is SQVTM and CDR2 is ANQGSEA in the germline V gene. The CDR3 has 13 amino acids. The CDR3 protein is CSVEVTSSDTQYF.

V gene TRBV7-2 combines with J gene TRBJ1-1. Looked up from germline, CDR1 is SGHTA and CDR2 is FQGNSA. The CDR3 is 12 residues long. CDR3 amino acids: CASSLGGGRPFF.

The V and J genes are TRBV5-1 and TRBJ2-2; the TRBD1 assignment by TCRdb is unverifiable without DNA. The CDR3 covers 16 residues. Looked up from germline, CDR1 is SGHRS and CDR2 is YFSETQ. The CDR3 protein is CASSLVVTQGTGELFF.